A selection of T cell receptor beta chains follows, all from one sample in a study of control samples from healthy donors and cancer patients. Generated by immunoSEQ multiplex PCR, the TCRdb table keeps only in-frame clones and is missing some. The data contain about 170,000 clones, 75% to 95% of them singletons. Material for sequencing was blood. The receptors here all came from a woman in her thirties or forties in good health. Both conserved end residues are part of each CDR3. Each record gives: V gene, D gene, clone size, J gene, CDR3 DNA, CDR3 protein. A D gene is named only where the DNA matches it firmly. Size is stated for part of the rows, as once, few or many counts, or as a class when the clone is expanded.

v_gene: TRBV5-1; d_gene: NA; abundance: NA; j_gene: TRBJ1-2; CDR3nt: TGCGCCAGCAGCTTGCGACAGGACTATGGCTACACCTTC; CDR3aa: CASSLRQDYGYTF
v_gene: TRBV6-5; d_gene: NA; abundance: NA; j_gene: TRBJ2-7; CDR3nt: TGTGCCAGCAGTCCTCAGGGGGGCTCTGTCTACGAGCAGTACTTC; CDR3aa: CASSPQGGSVYEQYF
v_gene: TRBV7-9; d_gene: NA; abundance: once; j_gene: TRBJ1-2; CDR3nt: TGTGCCAGCAGCTACCCGGGACCGTTAAACTATGGCTACACCTTC; CDR3aa: CASSYPGPLNYGYTF
v_gene: TRBV3-1/TRBV3-2; d_gene: NA; abundance: NA; j_gene: TRBJ2-3; CDR3nt: TGTGCCAGCGGCACAACCACAGATACGCAGTATTTT; CDR3aa: CASGTTTDTQYF
v_gene: TRBV4-1; d_gene: NA; abundance: NA; j_gene: TRBJ1-1; CDR3nt: TGCGCCAGCAGCCAAGACGGGAGCACTGAAGCTTTCTTT; CDR3aa: CASSQDGSTEAFF
v_gene: TRBV7-9; d_gene: NA; abundance: few; j_gene: TRBJ1-5; CDR3nt: TGTGCCAGCAGCTTAGGTTCAGGGGGCAATCAGCCCCAGCATTTT; CDR3aa: CASSLGSGGNQPQHF
v_gene: TRBV12-3/TRBV12-4; d_gene: NA; abundance: NA; j_gene: TRBJ1-4; CDR3nt: TGTGCCAGCAGAGTCAGAACTGGGGGAAAACTGTTTTTT; CDR3aa: CASRVRTGGKLFF
v_gene: TRBV5-1; d_gene: TRBD1; abundance: NA; j_gene: TRBJ1-1; CDR3nt: TGCGCCAGCAGCGCAGGGGGGTTGAACACTGAAGCTTTCTTT; CDR3aa: CASSAGGLNTEAFF
v_gene: TRBV5-4; d_gene: NA; abundance: NA; j_gene: TRBJ2-5; CDR3nt: TGTGCCAGCAGCTTGGACGTGGCGGTACAAGAGACCCAGTACTTC; CDR3aa: CASSLDVAVQETQYF
v_gene: TRBV5-4; d_gene: NA; abundance: NA; j_gene: TRBJ2-2; CDR3nt: TGTGCCAGCAGCTTCCGGACAGCCCCGAACACCGGGGAGCTGTTTTTT; CDR3aa: CASSFRTAPNTGELFF
v_gene: TRBV3-1/TRBV3-2; d_gene: NA; abundance: NA; j_gene: TRBJ2-3; CDR3nt: TGTGCCAGCAGCCAAGTACAGGGTGGGCAGTATTTT; CDR3aa: CASSQVQGGQYF
v_gene: TRBV2; d_gene: TRBD1; abundance: few; j_gene: TRBJ1-1; CDR3nt: TGTGCCAGCAGGGGACAGGGTAGGGAAGCTTTCTTT; CDR3aa: CASRGQGREAFF
v_gene: TRBV7-9; d_gene: NA; abundance: NA; j_gene: TRBJ1-1; CDR3nt: TGTGCCAGCAGCTTAGAGGGGGGGCCCACTGAAGCTTTCTTT; CDR3aa: CASSLEGGPTEAFF
v_gene: TRBV7-3; d_gene: NA; abundance: NA; j_gene: TRBJ2-5; CDR3nt: TGTGCCAGCAGCTTAAATTGGGGGGAGACCCAGTACTTC; CDR3aa: CASSLNWGETQYF
v_gene: TRBV7-9; d_gene: NA; abundance: NA; j_gene: TRBJ2-2; CDR3nt: TGTGCCAGCAGCTTGGGTGACACCGGGGAGCTGTTTTTT; CDR3aa: CASSLGDTGELFF
v_gene: TRBV6-6; d_gene: TRBD1; abundance: NA; j_gene: TRBJ1-2; CDR3nt: TGTGCCAGTTTTTTCGGACAGGACGCTAACTATGGCTACACCTTC; CDR3aa: CASFFGQDANYGYTF
v_gene: TRBV19; d_gene: TRBD1; abundance: NA; j_gene: TRBJ1-5; CDR3nt: TGTGCCAGTAGTATCCGGACAGGGGCACAGCCCCAGCATTTT; CDR3aa: CASSIRTGAQPQHF
v_gene: TRBV9; d_gene: NA; abundance: NA; j_gene: TRBJ2-3; CDR3nt: TGTGCCAGCAGCGTAGAGGGGACCAGCACAGATACGCAGTATTTT; CDR3aa: CASSVEGTSTDTQYF
v_gene: TRBV18; d_gene: NA; abundance: NA; j_gene: TRBJ1-3; CDR3nt: TGTGCCAGCTCACCACAGACGTGGGGGGTTTCTGGAAACACCATATATTTT; CDR3aa: CASSPQTWGVSGNTIYF
v_gene: TRBV2; d_gene: NA; abundance: NA; j_gene: TRBJ1-1; CDR3nt: TGTGCCAGCAGTCAGGAGTTTGGCACTGAAGCTTTCTTT; CDR3aa: CASSQEFGTEAFF
v_gene: TRBV11-1; d_gene: NA; abundance: once; j_gene: TRBJ2-1; CDR3nt: TGTGCCAGCAGCTACCAGGGCTCCTACAATGAGCAGTTCTTC; CDR3aa: CASSYQGSYNEQFF
v_gene: TRBV4-1; d_gene: NA; abundance: NA; j_gene: TRBJ2-1; CDR3nt: TGCGCCAGCAAACTGGGGGGGGCCCCTTTTCAGGAGCAGTTCTTC; CDR3aa: CASKLGGAPFQEQFF
v_gene: TRBV15; d_gene: NA; abundance: NA; j_gene: TRBJ1-3; CDR3nt: TGTGCCACCAGCAGTGCGACTCACCAGGGAAACACCATATATTTT; CDR3aa: CATSSATHQGNTIYF
v_gene: TRBV5-6; d_gene: TRBD1; abundance: NA; j_gene: TRBJ2-3; CDR3nt: TGTGCCAGCAGCTTGGGGACAGGGGGCGGTCTAGATACGCAGTATTTT; CDR3aa: CASSLGTGGGLDTQYF
v_gene: TRBV7-9; d_gene: NA; abundance: NA; j_gene: TRBJ2-7; CDR3nt: TGTGCCAGCAGCCCCCCGGGGCACTACGAGCAGTACTTC; CDR3aa: CASSPPGHYEQYF
v_gene: TRBV19; d_gene: NA; abundance: once; j_gene: TRBJ1-1; CDR3nt: TGTGCCAGTAGTATACGCGCGCCAGCCACTGAAGCTTTCTTT; CDR3aa: CASSIRAPATEAFF
v_gene: TRBV5-4; d_gene: NA; abundance: NA; j_gene: TRBJ2-3; CDR3nt: TGTGCCATCCCGGGACAAGGCTTGCGCACAGATACGCAGTATTTT; CDR3aa: CAIPGQGLRTDTQYF
v_gene: TRBV14; d_gene: NA; abundance: NA; j_gene: TRBJ2-7; CDR3nt: TGTGCCAGCAGCGTCCGGGGGACACGGTACGAGCAGTACTTC; CDR3aa: CASSVRGTRYEQYF
v_gene: TRBV5-1; d_gene: NA; abundance: NA; j_gene: TRBJ2-2; CDR3nt: TGCGCCAGCAGCTTGGGCGCCGGGGGTGGGCCGACCGGGGAGCTGTTTTTT; CDR3aa: CASSLGAGGGPTGELFF
v_gene: TRBV16; d_gene: NA; abundance: NA; j_gene: TRBJ1-4; CDR3nt: TGTGCCAGCAGCCTAACGACAGGATTTAATGAAAAACTGTTTTTT; CDR3aa: CASSLTTGFNEKLFF
v_gene: TRBV29-1; d_gene: NA; abundance: NA; j_gene: TRBJ1-3; CDR3nt: TGCAGCGTTGAAGAAAGGATGGGGGGGGCGGCTGGAAACACCATATATTTT; CDR3aa: CSVEERMGGAAGNTIYF
v_gene: TRBV11-3; d_gene: TRBD1; abundance: NA; j_gene: TRBJ2-2; CDR3nt: TGTGCCAGCAGCTTAGATAAGGGACAGGGGTACACCGGGGAGCTGTTTTTT; CDR3aa: CASSLDKGQGYTGELFF
v_gene: TRBV15; d_gene: NA; abundance: NA; j_gene: TRBJ1-2; CDR3nt: TGTGCCACCAGCAGAGATAACCTGGGAGGCTACACCTTC; CDR3aa: CATSRDNLGGYTF
v_gene: TRBV4-2; d_gene: NA; abundance: NA; j_gene: TRBJ1-1; CDR3nt: TGTGCCAGCAGCCAAGAAGGCAGCAAAGCTTTCTTT; CDR3aa: CASSQEGSKAFF
v_gene: TRBV27; d_gene: NA; abundance: few; j_gene: TRBJ1-2; CDR3nt: TGTGCCAGCAGTAACAGCTATGGCTACACCTTC; CDR3aa: CASSNSYGYTF
v_gene: TRBV19; d_gene: TRBD2; abundance: NA; j_gene: TRBJ2-1; CDR3nt: TGTGCCATCCGATCACTCCGGGACTACTCCCCCTACAATGAGCAGTTCTTC; CDR3aa: CAIRSLRDYSPYNEQFF
v_gene: TRBV10-3; d_gene: NA; abundance: NA; j_gene: TRBJ1-6; CDR3nt: TGTGCCATCAGTGAGCGGCAGGAAAAGGGAGTTGGTTCACCCCTCCACTTT; CDR3aa: CAISERQEKGVGSPLHF
v_gene: TRBV23-1; d_gene: NA; abundance: NA; j_gene: TRBJ1-4; CDR3nt: TGCGCCAGCAGGGGAACTAATGAAAAACTGTTTTTT; CDR3aa: CASRGTNEKLFF
v_gene: TRBV9; d_gene: NA; abundance: NA; j_gene: TRBJ2-5; CDR3nt: TGTGCCAGCAGCGTAGAGGGCGGCCAAGAGACCCAGTACTTC; CDR3aa: CASSVEGGQETQYF
v_gene: TRBV5-6; d_gene: NA; abundance: NA; j_gene: TRBJ2-7; CDR3nt: TGTGCCAGCAGCTTCCGATACGAGCAGTACTTC; CDR3aa: CASSFRYEQYF
v_gene: TRBV5-7; d_gene: NA; abundance: NA; j_gene: TRBJ1-5; CDR3nt: TGTGCCAGCAGCTATCACAGGGTAAAGATTAGCAATCAGCCCCAGCATTTT; CDR3aa: CASSYHRVKISNQPQHF
v_gene: TRBV19; d_gene: NA; abundance: NA; j_gene: TRBJ1-4; CDR3nt: TGTGCCAGTAGTACCCGGGGGAATGAAAAACTGTTTTTT; CDR3aa: CASSTRGNEKLFF
v_gene: TRBV19; d_gene: NA; abundance: NA; j_gene: TRBJ1-5; CDR3nt: TGTGCCAGTAGTATAGGCGACAGCAATCAGCCCCAGCATTTT; CDR3aa: CASSIGDSNQPQHF
v_gene: TRBV12-3/TRBV12-4; d_gene: NA; abundance: NA; j_gene: TRBJ1-2; CDR3nt: TGTGCCAGCAGTTTCCCAGCTCACTATGGCTACACCTTC; CDR3aa: CASSFPAHYGYTF
v_gene: TRBV3-1/TRBV3-2; d_gene: NA; abundance: few; j_gene: TRBJ1-6; CDR3nt: TGTGCCAGCAGCCAAGATCCCCTGAAAGGGGATTCACCCCTCCACTTT; CDR3aa: CASSQDPLKGDSPLHF
v_gene: TRBV3-1/TRBV3-2; d_gene: NA; abundance: NA; j_gene: TRBJ2-1; CDR3nt: TGTGCCAGCAGCCAAGATTTGGCTAGCGTCTACAATGAGCAGTTCTTC; CDR3aa: CASSQDLASVYNEQFF
v_gene: TRBV11-2; d_gene: NA; abundance: NA; j_gene: TRBJ2-7; CDR3nt: TGTGCCAGCAGCTTGGAGGGGAGTTACGAGCAGTACTTC; CDR3aa: CASSLEGSYEQYF
v_gene: TRBV5-1; d_gene: NA; abundance: NA; j_gene: TRBJ2-7; CDR3nt: TGCGCCAGCAGCTGGGGGATGTCTGACGTTTACGAGCAGTACTTC; CDR3aa: CASSWGMSDVYEQYF
v_gene: TRBV7-9; d_gene: TRBD2; abundance: NA; j_gene: TRBJ2-3; CDR3nt: TGTGCCAGCAGTCTAGCGGGGGGCACAGATACGCAGTATTTT; CDR3aa: CASSLAGGTDTQYF
v_gene: TRBV5-1; d_gene: NA; abundance: NA; j_gene: TRBJ2-1; CDR3nt: TGCGCCAGCAGCTTGGACGGGGAGTTCTACAATGAGCAGTTCTTC; CDR3aa: CASSLDGEFYNEQFF
v_gene: TRBV4-2; d_gene: NA; abundance: NA; j_gene: TRBJ1-5; CDR3nt: TGTGCCAGCAGCCGGGGTGACAGAGCAGATCAGCCCCAGCATTTT; CDR3aa: CASSRGDRADQPQHF